Below are 15 T cell receptor beta chains sequenced from a single sample in a study of cytomegalovirus exposure and HLA in healthy donors. TCRdb's copy holds only in-frame clones and misses some; the assay was immunoSEQ multiplex PCR. The table lists about 250,000 clones, about 88% of them singletons. The sample consisted of PBMCs. These receptors were obtained from a man between 18 and 29 years old in good health and CMV-seropositive.

V is TRBV15 and J is TRBJ2-1; D remains ambiguous. The CDR3 totals 15 residues. CDR1 LNHNV and CDR2 YYDKDF come from the germline V gene (reference sequence). The V end was cut by 0 bases, the J end by 1 base, with 7 bases between. The CDR3 loop reads CATSRESLSYNEQFF. CDR3 nucleotide sequence: TGTGCCACCAGCAGAGAGTCGTTGTCCTACAATGAGCAGTTCTTC.

The chain carries TRBV5-1 and TRBJ2-7; no clear D. The CDR3 loop spans 14 amino acids. V lost 2 bases and J lost 0, with 9 bases in between. The germline V gene has CDR1 SGHRS and CDR2 YFSETQ. The CDR3 sequence is CASSFGGLSYEQYF. CDR3 bases: TGCGCCAGCAGCTTCGGCGGTCTCTCCTACGAGCAGTACTTC.

The chain uses TRBV7-9 and TRBJ2-5; D gene unclear. This CDR3 has 11 residues. Germline assignment: CDR1 SEHNR and CDR2 FQNEAQ (reference sequence). V lost 5 bases to trimming and J lost 5 bases, with 6 bases between them. The CDR3 DNA reads as TGTGCCAGCAGCCACCGTGAGACCCAGTACTTC. This codes for CASSHRETQYF.

This rearrangement joins TRBV14 to TRBJ2-7, with D unclear. The germline V gene encodes CDR1 SGHDN and CDR2 FVKESK. V lost 4 bases and J lost 5, with 6 bases in between. The CDR3 loop spans 11 amino acids. The CDR3 DNA reads TGTGCCAGCAGCCCTCCCCACGAGCAGTACTTC. This codes for CASSPPHEQYF.

The rearrangement joins TRBV6-1 to TRBJ2-1, with a tentative D call TRBD2 (5 bases). V shed 6 bases and J shed 9 bases, with 12 bases lying between them. Per germline, CDR1 MNHNS and CDR2 SASEGT. The CDR3 loop spans 12 amino acids. The CDR3 spells CASRDLEIEQFF. The CDR3, as DNA: TGTGCCAGCAGGGACTTGGAAATTGAGCAGTTCTTC.

The chain has TRBV6-1 and TRBJ2-7; no reliable D call. Per germline, CDR1 MNHNS and CDR2 SASEGT. The CDR3 is made up of 14 amino acids. Trimming pared 1 base from V and 2 bases from J, leaving 9 bases between. This CDR3 reads CASSEGKGPYEQYF. CDR3 DNA: TGTGCCAGCAGTGAAGGTAAAGGCCCCTACGAGCAGTACTTC.

The rearrangement joins TRBV11-2 to TRBJ2-7; D gene uncertain. V lost 4 bases to trimming and J lost 3 bases, with 13 bases between them. Germline CDR1 is SGHAT and CDR2 is FQNNGV. CDR3 length: 14 residues. The DNA for the CDR3 is TGTGCCAGCAGCTACAATGTAGTCGACTACGAGCAGTACTTC. Translation: CASSYNVVDYEQYF.

The J gene is TRBJ1-1, the V gene TRBV6-5; tentatively, D is TRBD1 (5 bases). CDR3 length: 16 amino acids. The germline V gene encodes CDR1 MNHEY and CDR2 SVGAGI. Between the trimmed V and J ends, which lost 0 bases and 4 bases, there was a span of 15 bases. The CDR3 loop reads CASSYSGRAWGTEAFF. The DNA of the CDR3 is TGTGCCAGCAGTTACTCGGGCAGGGCTTGGGGCACTGAAGCTTTCTTT.

This clone was observed a single time. V gene TRBV27 combines with J gene TRBJ1-2; D might be TRBD1 (6 bases). Trimming cost V 3 bases and J 4 bases, with 18 bases left between them. This CDR3 has 16 amino acids. CDR1 and CDR2 from the germline V gene are MNHEY and SMNVEV (reference sequence). The CDR3 loop reads CASSFEKVGRGYGYTF. The CDR3 bases are TGTGCCAGCAGTTTTGAAAAGGTTGGCAGGGGCTATGGCTACACCTTC.

The genes are TRBV2 and TRBJ2-7, with 7 bases that match TRBD2. Per germline, CDR1 SNHLY and CDR2 FYNNEI. Trimming cost V 5 bases and J 3 bases; bases outside gene matches: 4. There are 13 residues in the CDR3. As DNA, the CDR3 is TGTGCCAGCAGTCGGGAGGAACTCTACGAGCAGTACTTC. It translates to CASSREELYEQYF.

As for this clone: Other DNA sequences in the sample encode the same CDR3. V gene TRBV5-1 combines with J gene TRBJ1-2; D is possibly TRBD1 (6 bases). V was cut by 0 bases and J by 2 bases, with 11 bases left in between. There are 15 residues in the CDR3. CDR1 and CDR2 (germline): SGHRS, YFSETQ. CDR3 residues: CASSLGQGTNYGYTF. The CDR3 bases are TGCGCCAGCAGCTTGGGGCAGGGGACAAACTATGGCTACACCTTC.

The gene calls are TRBV11-2 and TRBJ2-2, with TRBD1 as a possible D gene (5 bases). CDR1 is SGHAT and CDR2 is FQNNGV in the germline V gene. CDR3 length equals 17 residues. Trimming cost V 1 base and J 4 bases, with 16 bases left between them. For the CDR3, the DNA is TGTGCCAGCAGCTTAGGACCCAGGGCCGTTATCACCGGGGAGCTGTTTTTT. This encodes CASSLGPRAVITGELFF.

This clone was counted once. The chain is built from TRBV14 and TRBJ2-1; D unclear. The germline V and J ends were trimmed by 1 base and 5 bases, with 9 bases remaining between them. The CDR3 length is 14 residues. CDR1 SGHDN and CDR2 FVKESK come from the germline V gene. CDR3 sequence reads: CASSQASGHNEQFF. Here the CDR3 DNA reads TGTGCCAGCAGCCAAGCTTCCGGGCACAATGAGCAGTTCTTC.

The V and J genes are TRBV19 and TRBJ2-2, with D maybe TRBD1 (6 bases). The CDR3 contains 12 residues. V was shortened by 6 bases and J by 8 bases, with 10 bases between the two germline ends. Germline assignment: CDR1 LNHDA and CDR2 SQIVND (reference sequence). This chain's CDR3 is CASSPGTGELFF. CDR3 sequence (DNA): TGTGCCAGTAGCCCCGGGACAGGGGAGCTGTTTTTT.

V is TRBV28 and J is TRBJ1-2, with 10 bases fitting TRBD1. This CDR3 has 16 amino acids. Unmatched junction bases numbered 11, after V lost 3 bases and J lost 7 bases. Per germline, CDR1 MDHEN and CDR2 SYDVKM. The CDR3 coding sequence is TGTGCCAGCAGTTTCTTTTGGGGACAGGGGTCGTCTGGCTACACCTTC. Translating it yields CASSFFWGQGSSGYTF.